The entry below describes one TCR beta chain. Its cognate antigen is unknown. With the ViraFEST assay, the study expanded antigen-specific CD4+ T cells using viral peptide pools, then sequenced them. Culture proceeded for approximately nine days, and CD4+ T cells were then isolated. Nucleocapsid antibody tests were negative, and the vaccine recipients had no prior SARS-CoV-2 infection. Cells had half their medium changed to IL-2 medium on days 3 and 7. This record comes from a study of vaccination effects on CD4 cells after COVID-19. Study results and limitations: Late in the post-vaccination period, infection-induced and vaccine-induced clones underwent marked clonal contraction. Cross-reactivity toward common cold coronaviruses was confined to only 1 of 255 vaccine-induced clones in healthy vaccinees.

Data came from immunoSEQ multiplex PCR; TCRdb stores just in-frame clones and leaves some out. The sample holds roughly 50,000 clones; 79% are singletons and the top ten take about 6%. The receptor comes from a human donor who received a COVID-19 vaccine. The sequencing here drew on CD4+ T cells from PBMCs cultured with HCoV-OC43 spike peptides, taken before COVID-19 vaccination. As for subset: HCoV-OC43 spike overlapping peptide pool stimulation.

The CDR3 reads CACWDASSGYGYTF. CDR3 nucleotides: TGTGCCTGTTGGGACGCCTCGTCAGGCTATGGCTACACCTTC. The chain is built from TRBV19 and TRBJ1-2; D perhaps matches TRBD1 (5 bases). V dropped 11 bases and J dropped 4 bases, with 20 bases sitting between them. Germline CDR1 and CDR2: LNHDA and SQIVND (reference sequence). There are 14 residues in the CDR3.